This T cell receptor (beta chain) was observed in a study of vaccination effects on CD4 cells after COVID-19. Findings and limits, study-wide: From healthy vaccinees, only 1 of 255 vaccine-induced clones also reacted to common cold coronaviruses.

Culturing for about 9 days preceded CD4+ T cell isolation. Two doses of BNT162b2 or mRNA-1273 vaccine were administered to participants. Data came from immunoSEQ multiplex PCR; TCRdb stores just in-frame clones and leaves some out. Of 47,000 or so clones listed, roughly 72% were seen once; the top ten hold about 6.7%. This CDR3 comprises 15 residues. With 4 bases clipped from V and 5 bases from J, the junction kept 5 bases outside the gene matches. Germline lookup yields CDR1 KGHDR and CDR2 SFDVKD. This clone turned up a few times. Its antigen is still unknown. The sample here was CD4+ T cells from PBMCs cultured without peptide, taken after COVID-19 vaccination. The gene calls are TRBV24-1 and TRBJ2-3, with 10 bases fitting TRBD1. This sequence originates from a human donor who received a COVID-19 vaccine. As DNA, the CDR3 is TGTGCCACCAGTGACACCGGGACAGGGGAAGATACGCAGTATTTT. Its protein is CATSDTGTGEDTQYF.